The 23 T cell receptor beta chains reported below all come from one sample, sequenced in a study of spatial heterogeneity in lung cancer. From the 5' RACE reads, TCRdb called clonotypes with MiXCR, one entry per CDR3 protein. The table has under 50,000 distinct CDR3 sequences, 5.2% seen once. Described time point: sample taken at primary tumor resection. Frozen PBMC, nontumor lung or tumor provided whole RNA, which was sequenced unsorted. The source was PBMCs, collected at surgery. These receptors were taken from a female donor with early-stage non-small cell lung cancer.

V usage is TRBV19 and J usage is TRBJ1-2; D is undetermined. CDR1 and CDR2 from the germline V gene are LNHDA and SQIVND (reference sequence). The CDR3 sequence is 10 residues long. V was trimmed by 10 bases and J by 5 bases, leaving 8 bases between them. CDR3 in amino acids: CATQAYGYTF. The CDR3 DNA is TGTGCCACTCAGGCGTATGGCTACACCTTC.

This clonotype was counted a few times. The V gene is TRBV4-2, the J gene TRBJ1-1; no reliable D call. Germline V gene sequence: CDR1 LGHNA, CDR2 YNFKEQ. The ends were cut back, 4 bases at V and 8 bases at J, with 14 bases in the middle. This CDR3 comprises 13 residues. CDR3 sequence: CASSPTEGSEAFF. DNA of the CDR3: TGTGCCAGCAGCCCCACCGAAGGGTCAGAAGCTTTCTTT.

This clonotype showed up just a few times. The J gene is TRBJ1-5, the V gene TRBV7-6; 7 bases align to TRBD1. After removal of 1 base from V and 3 bases from J, the junction contained 9 bases not matched to a gene. The CDR3 consists of 17 residues. The germline gives CDR1 SGHVS, CDR2 FNYEAQ. The DNA for the CDR3 is TGTGCCAGCAGCTTAGTAGGGGGACAGTTCCCCAATCAGCCCCAGCATTTT. The encoded protein is CASSLVGGQFPNQPQHF. The variable domain in full, completed from reference TRBV7-6 and TRBJ1-5, reads GAGVSQSPRYKVTKRGQDVALRCDPISGHVSLYWYRQALGQGPEFLTYFNYEAQQDKSGLPNDRFSAERPEGSISTLTIQRTEQRDSAMYRCASSLVGGQFPNQPQHFGDGTRLSIL.

This clonotype appeared many times. The rearrangement links TRBV7-2 to TRBJ1-5; D gene ambiguous. CDR1 and CDR2 from the germline V gene are SGHTA and FQGNSA. There are 13 residues in the CDR3. V was clipped by 5 bases and J by 4 bases, with 9 bases between them. The CDR3, as DNA: TGTGCCAGCAGCCCAGTGGGGAATCAGCCCCAGCATTTT. It translates to CASSPVGNQPQHF. Looking up the rest from reference TRBV7-2 and TRBJ1-5 gives the full variable domain: GAGVSQSPSNKVTEKGKDVELRCDPISGHTALYWYRQSLGQGLEFLIYFQGNSAPDKSGLPSDRFSAERTGGSVSTLTIQRTQQEDSAVYLCASSPVGNQPQHFGDGTRLSIL.

With respect to this clonotype: This may be a read error: a much more frequent sequence differs by one nucleotide. The chain joins TRBV28 to TRBJ2-7, with D unresolved. Germline V gene lookup returns CDR1 MDHEN and CDR2 SYDVKM. This CDR3 comprises 14 residues. CDR3 in DNA: TGTGCCAGCACTTTAAGGCTGTTGGATTACGAGCAGTACTTC. This codes for CASTLRLLDYEQYF.

The chain uses TRBV5-1 and TRBJ2-2; D is undetermined. V dropped 4 bases and J dropped 0 bases, with 7 bases sitting between them. The germline gives CDR1 SGHRS, CDR2 YFSETQ. The CDR3 is made up of 14 amino acids. The chain's CDR3 is CASSPLTNTGELFF. CDR3 sequence (DNA): TGCGCCAGCAGCCCCCTAACGAACACCGGGGAGCTGTTTTTT.

The V call is TRBV12-3 or TRBV12-4, the J call TRBJ1-1; a possible D gene is TRBD1 (6 bases). The V and J ends lost 3 bases and 2 bases respectively, with 16 bases between them. There are 16 residues in the CDR3. The CDR3 loop is CASSFSPGGGNTEAFF. DNA of the CDR3: TGTGCCAGCAGTTTTTCTCCCGGGGGGGGCAACACTGAAGCTTTCTTT.

This clonotype showed up many times. Here the CDR3 DNA reads TGTGCCAGCAGTTTTTCAGGGGGCGATCAGCCCCAGCATTTT. The encoded protein is CASSFSGGDQPQHF. The chain is built from TRBV27 and TRBJ1-5; the match to TRBD1 covers 8 bases. The CDR3 is made up of 14 amino acids. Germline V CDR1 and CDR2: MNHEY, SMNVEV (reference sequence). Trimming removed 3 bases from V and 5 bases from J; junction bases left unmatched: 3.

This clonotype was counted a few times. The V call is TRBV25-1, the J call TRBJ1-1; no firm D call. Germline V lookup: CDR1 MGHDK, CDR2 SYGVNS. The CDR3 sequence is 14 residues long. Trimming shortened V by 2 bases and J by 1 base, and 8 bases separated the two germline ends. The CDR3 sequence is CASSENSKNTEAFF. The CDR3 DNA reads TGTGCCAGCAGTGAAAACTCGAAGAACACTGAAGCTTTCTTT.

This clonotype was seen repeatedly, ten times or more. J is TRBJ2-5 and V is TRBV29-1; D assignment may be TRBD1 or TRBD2 (7 bases each). The CDR3 has 15 residues. Trimming stripped 7 bases from V and 3 bases from J, with 21 bases between. Germline CDR1 is SQVTM and CDR2 is ANQGSEA. CDR3 sequence (DNA): TGCAGCGCTGCGGGGGAGACAGGGTATGAAGAGACCCAGTACTTC. Translated, it gives CSAAGETGYEETQYF.

This clonotype was counted ten times or more. The V and J genes are TRBV5-1 and TRBJ1-1, with D possibly being TRBD1 (5 bases). The CDR3 totals 13 residues. The germline V gene encodes CDR1 SGHRS and CDR2 YFSETQ. V lost 7 bases and J 1 base, leaving 11 bases between the germline ends. DNA of the CDR3: TGCGCCAGCCTGGGGCCCCAGAACACTGAAGCTTTCTTT. This gives the protein CASLGPQNTEAFF. The whole variable domain, filled in from reference TRBV5-1 and TRBJ1-1, reads KAGVTQTPRYLIKTRGQQVTLSCSPISGHRSVSWYQQTPGQGLQFLFEYFSETQRNKGNFPGRFSGRQFSNSRSEMNVSTLELGDSALYLCASLGPQNTEAFFGQGTRLTVV.

The sample holds many counts of this clonotype. The rearrangement links TRBV12-3 or TRBV12-4 to TRBJ2-7; unclear D gene. Trimming stripped 5 bases from V and 4 bases from J, with 18 bases between. This CDR3 has 15 amino acids. CDR3 DNA sequence: TGTGCCAGCAGTCCCGGCCCGGGTCCCCTTTACGAGCAGTACTTC. Its protein is CASSPGPGPLYEQYF.

The genes are TRBV28 and TRBJ1-1; D remains unclear. This CDR3 spans 17 amino acids. V shed 5 bases and J shed 0 bases, with 19 bases lying between them. Germline assignment: CDR1 MDHEN and CDR2 SYDVKM. The CDR3 DNA reads as TGTGCCAGCAGTCAGAGGACCAACCGAGGAATGAACACTGAAGCTTTCTTT. Its protein product is CASSQRTNRGMNTEAFF.

This clonotype was detected many times. Here the CDR3 reads CASSLRAGLDSRGTEAFF. For the CDR3, the DNA is TGTGCCAGCAGCTTGCGAGCAGGGCTAGACAGCCGGGGCACTGAAGCTTTCTTT. The chain couples TRBV5-5 to TRBJ1-1; weak D call: TRBD1 (5 bases). Trimming took off 1 base at V and 4 bases at J, with 23 bases between the two ends. CDR1 is SGHKS and CDR2 is YYEKEE in the germline V gene (reference sequence). The CDR3 has 18 amino acids.

The chain joins TRBV12-3 or TRBV12-4 to TRBJ1-1; 10 bases line up with TRBD1. V lost 5 bases and J lost 4; bases outside the gene matches: 7. The CDR3 contains 15 residues. The CDR3 region has the DNA TGTGCCAGCAGTCCGACAGGGGGCCTGGGCACTGAAGCTTTCTTT. Protein: CASSPTGGLGTEAFF.

This clonotype was recorded at least ten times. V is TRBV10-1 and J is TRBJ2-7; 8 bases are a match to TRBD1. Germline V lookup: CDR1 WNHNN, CDR2 SYGVQD (reference sequence). The length of the CDR3 is 13 residues. Trimming cost V 2 bases and J 4 bases; bases outside gene matches: 1. The CDR3 loop reads CASSEGQGYEQYF. CDR3 DNA sequence: TGCGCCAGCAGTGAGGGACAGGGTTACGAGCAGTACTTC.

This clonotype rates as medium-sized (0.01 to 0.1%). The J gene is TRBJ2-5, the V gene TRBV10-2; TRBD1 agrees at 8 bases. Germline V CDR1 and CDR2: WSHSY, SAAADI. The length of the CDR3 is 14 residues. The V segment lost 5 bases and the J segment 4 bases; nucleotides outside the gene matches: 6. The CDR3 region is CASSLQGARETQYF. The DNA for the CDR3 is TGCGCCAGCAGTCTCCAGGGGGCCCGAGAGACCCAGTACTTC.

This clonotype was observed many times. This rearrangement joins TRBV5-1 to TRBJ2-5; D perhaps matches TRBD1 (5 bases). This CDR3 region has 14 residues. Germline assignment: CDR1 SGHRS and CDR2 YFSETQ. V was cut by 3 bases and J by 4 bases, with 13 bases left in between. The CDR3 sequence: CASSSQRGVETQYF. In DNA form, the CDR3 reads TGCGCCAGCAGCTCACAAAGGGGCGTAGAGACCCAGTACTTC.

The chain couples TRBV11-2 to TRBJ1-5, with 7 bases identical to TRBD1. The germline V gene has CDR1 SGHAT and CDR2 FQNNGV. This CDR3 has 13 amino acids. Unmatched junction bases numbered 10, after V lost 10 bases and J lost 7 bases. The DNA of the CDR3 is TGTGCCAAGACAGGGACTCCTAGGCAGCCCCAGCATTTT. It codes for CAKTGTPRQPQHF.

A few counts support this clonotype. The chain is built from TRBV6-5 and TRBJ2-7; 8 bases line up with TRBD1. V trimming: 2 bases; J trimming: 7 bases; junction bases outside the gene matches: 4. CDR3 length: 13 residues. Germline V gene lookup returns CDR1 MNHEY and CDR2 SVGAGI. The CDR3 loop is CASSYRQGNEQYF. CDR3 sequence (DNA): TGTGCCAGCAGTTACCGACAGGGGAATGAGCAGTACTTC.

This clonotype was recorded many times. The genes are TRBV5-6 and TRBJ2-1; D gene ambiguous. The CDR3 loop spans 12 amino acids. Per the germline V gene, CDR1 is SGHDT and CDR2 is YYEEEE. V lost 6 bases and J lost 3, with 7 bases in between. CDR3 DNA: TGTGCCAGCACCTCCGACTACAATGAGCAGTTCTTC. This sequence encodes CASTSDYNEQFF.

This clonotype was recorded at least ten times. V usage is TRBV10-3 and J usage is TRBJ1-2, with D unresolved. This CDR3 contains 14 residues. Germline values: CDR1 ENHRY, CDR2 SYGVKD. Trimming removed 2 bases at V and 4 bases at J, with 11 bases between. The DNA of the CDR3 is TGTGCCATCAGTGAGGGGTCGGAGGGCTATGGCTACACCTTC. Translating it yields CAISEGSEGYGYTF.

In this sample, this clonotype turned up many times. This chain links TRBV29-1 with TRBJ2-5; TRBD1 agrees at 9 bases. The CDR3 runs to 15 residues. Germline V gives CDR1 SQVTM, CDR2 ANQGSEA. After removal of 2 bases from V and 0 bases from J, the junction contained 4 bases not matched to a gene. The CDR3, as DNA: TGCAGCGTTGAACGGGACAGGGAAAACCAAGAGACCCAGTACTTC. Translated: CSVERDRENQETQYF.